One and the same sample provided the 30 T cell receptor beta chains below, sequenced in a study of T-cell reconstitution after alpha-beta-depleted transplantation in children. Preparation of the TCRbeta library was carried out with unique molecular identifiers. Each CDR3 protein gets one entry after TCRdb re-called the PCR reads with MiXCR. This sample has some 240,000 distinct CDR3 sequences; 9.7% occur once, and the top ten carry approximately 4.7%. The specimen comprised PBMCs from the stem cell graft donor, sampled from the stem cell graft. These receptors were taken from a human donor who donated a stem cell graft to a child with SCID.

This clonotype was observed at least ten times. The chain links TRBV7-2 to TRBJ2-1, with 12 positions matching TRBD2. The CDR3 extends over 15 amino acids. V shed 2 bases, J shed 7 bases, and the junction held 3 bases outside the gene matches. Germline CDR1 and CDR2: SGHTA and FQGNSA. The CDR3 DNA reads as TGTGCCAGCAGCTTACTAGCGGGGGGGCTAAATGAGCAGTTCTTC. Protein sequence: CASSLLAGGLNEQFF.

This clonotype occurred a few times. A much larger clone is a single base away; this may be a read error. The chain links TRBV12-3 or TRBV12-4 to TRBJ1-2, with 8 bases lining up with TRBD1. The CDR3 sequence is 13 residues long. CDR3 nucleotides: TGTGCCAGCAGTTCCATGACAGGGGATGGCGACACCTTC. Encoded protein: CASSSMTGDGDTF.

This clonotype was detected ten times or more. The rearrangement uses TRBV19 and TRBJ2-7; D is unclear. Germline CDR1 LNHDA, CDR2 SQIVND (reference sequence). V was clipped by 5 bases and J by 7 bases, with 15 bases between them. The CDR3 has 13 residues. The CDR3: CASSPQEAGEQYF. CDR3 nucleotides: TGTGCCAGTAGTCCCCAAGAGGCTGGAGAGCAGTACTTC.

This clonotype was seen many times. This chain joins TRBV12-3 or TRBV12-4 and TRBJ2-7; D is uncertain. V lost 7 bases and J 3 bases, leaving 13 bases between the germline ends. CDR3 length: 13 residues. CDR3 amino acids: CASTFGSSYEQYF. The DNA of the CDR3 is TGTGCCAGCACCTTTGGGTCCAGCTACGAGCAGTACTTC.

In this sample, this clonotype turned up many times. This chain uses TRBV20-1 with TRBJ2-3; D is possibly TRBD2 (5 bases). From germline, CDR1 is DFQATT and CDR2 SNEGSKA (reference sequence). V lost 6 bases and J lost 7, with 14 bases in between. This CDR3 spans 12 amino acids. The CDR3 DNA reads as TGCAGTGCCCAGGCTAGCAAAAATACGCAGTATTTT. As protein: CSAQASKNTQYF.

This clonotype was picked up many times. V usage is TRBV20-1 and J usage is TRBJ2-1, with D unresolved. V lost 6 bases to trimming and J lost 2 bases, with 20 bases between them. This CDR3 comprises 16 residues. Germline CDR1 DFQATT, CDR2 SNEGSKA (reference sequence). As DNA, the CDR3 is TGCAGTGCACCCCGGACGTACGCATTACCCTACAATGAGCAGTTCTTC. Translated: CSAPRTYALPYNEQFF.

The V and J genes are TRBV12-3 or TRBV12-4 and TRBJ2-7; TRBD2 aligns across 9 bases. V gave up 5 bases and J gave up 4 bases; unmatched junction bases: 6. The CDR3 length is 14 residues. The CDR3 nucleotides read TGTGCCAGCAGTGCCGGACTAGCGAGTTACGAGCAGTACTTC. It specifies CASSAGLASYEQYF.

This clonotype was detected ten times or more. The chain uses TRBV5-1 and TRBJ1-1, with TRBD1 as a possible D gene (6 bases). V gave up 0 bases and J gave up 1 base, with 13 bases separating them. The CDR3 is 16 residues long. CDR1 is SGHRS and CDR2 is YFSETQ in the germline V gene. The CDR3 DNA reads TGCGCCAGCAGCTTGGTACCACGGGACAAGAACACTGAAGCTTTCTTT. Its translation is CASSLVPRDKNTEAFF.

This clonotype was recorded many times. The chain is built from TRBV29-1 and TRBJ2-1; TRBD2 matches at 15 bases. CDR1 and CDR2 from the germline V gene are SQVTM and ANQGSEA. V lost 6 bases, J lost 1 base, and 7 bases stayed unmatched. This CDR3 region has 17 residues. CDR3 DNA sequence: TGCAGCGTGAGGACTAGCGGGGGGGCTGTGTCCTACAATGAGCAGTTCTTC. Translating gives CSVRTSGGAVSYNEQFF.

Points on this clonotype: A much larger clone differs by one base, so this may be a read error. This sequence joins TRBV6-1 and TRBJ2-5; 7 bases are a match to TRBD2. This CDR3 has 14 amino acids. Trimming removed 7 bases from V and 2 bases from J; junction bases left unmatched: 7. Germline V gene data show CDR1 as MNHNS and CDR2 as SASEGT. CDR3 DNA sequence: TGTGCCAGCAAGGGTAACGGGGGGCAAGAGACCCAGTACTTC. Protein: CASKGNGGQETQYF.

This clonotype occurred many times. V and J are TRBV29-1 and TRBJ1-1; no reliable D call. Germline CDR1 and CDR2: SQVTM and ANQGSEA. The CDR3 length is 11 residues. Between the trimmed V and J ends, which lost 4 bases and 11 bases, there was a span of 14 bases. In nucleotides, the CDR3 is TGCAGCGTTGCCCGTGTCGTCCGGGCTTTCTTT. Protein: CSVARVVRAFF.

This clonotype was recorded many times. J is TRBJ2-7 and V is TRBV12-3 or TRBV12-4, with a weak D call TRBD2 (5 bases). V lost 5 bases, J lost 0 bases, and 20 bases lay in between. This CDR3 contains 17 residues. CDR3 amino acids: CASSPLGIGGGSYEQYF. The CDR3 nucleotides read TGTGCCAGCAGTCCCCTGGGGATCGGAGGAGGCTCCTACGAGCAGTACTTC.

The chain combines TRBV6-1 with TRBJ1-2; D ambiguous. The CDR3 extends over 14 amino acids. CDR1 and CDR2 from the germline V gene are MNHNS and SASEGT. The ends were cut back, 8 bases at V and 4 bases at J, with 17 bases in the middle. The CDR3 DNA follows: TGTGCCAGCGGCCGCCCTTCGGGTCTCTATGGCTACACCTTC. Protein: CASGRPSGLYGYTF.

This clonotype was detected ten times or more. The V gene is TRBV7-9, the J gene TRBJ2-7, with 7 bases matching TRBD1. Per the germline V gene, CDR1 is SEHNR and CDR2 is FQNEAQ (reference sequence). CDR3 length: 15 residues. Unmatched junction bases numbered 13, after V lost 7 bases and J lost 4 bases. Written as DNA, the CDR3 is TGTGCCAGCATCGCTAGCCAAGACAGGGAGTACGAGCAGTACTTC. Residues: CASIASQDREYEQYF. The whole variable domain, remainder taken from reference TRBV7-9 and TRBJ2-7, is DTGVSQNPRHKITKRGQNVTFRCDPISEHNRLYWYRQTLGQGPEFLTYFQNEAQLEKSRLLSDRFSAERPKGSFSTLEIQRTEQGDSAMYLCASIASQDREYEQYFGPGTRLTVT.

This clonotype came up many times. The chain links TRBV11-2 to TRBJ2-3, with TRBD2 identical over 11 bases. This CDR3 has 15 residues. V shed 1 base and J 6 bases; nucleotides not matched to a gene: 3. CDR1 is SGHAT and CDR2 is FQNNGV in the germline V gene. The CDR3, as DNA: TGTGCCAGCAGCTTAGGTAGCGGGGGGGCCGATACGCAGTATTTT. Its protein is CASSLGSGGADTQYF.

This clonotype has a count of ten or more. The rearrangement links TRBV4-1 to TRBJ2-3; 7 bases line up with TRBD2. Germline-derived CDR1 and CDR2 are MGHRA and YSYEKL. Losses at the gene ends were 1 base for V and 0 bases for J; bases not matched to a gene: 4. The CDR3 is 16 amino acids. CDR3 DNA: TGCGCCAGCAGCCAAGTGGGAGGGGCAAGCACAGATACGCAGTATTTT. It is translated as CASSQVGGASTDTQYF.

At least ten counts were recorded for this clonotype. The rearrangement uses TRBV6-2 or TRBV6-3 and TRBJ1-1, with TRBD1 matching 10 bases. The CDR3 runs 17 residues. Trimming cost V 2 bases and J 5 bases; bases outside gene matches: 11. Germline assignment: CDR1 MNHEY and CDR2 SVGEGT. The CDR3 DNA reads as TGTGCCAGCAGTTACCCCGGGGACAGGGGTCGTGGTACTGAAGCTTTCTTT. This sequence encodes CASSYPGDRGRGTEAFF.

This clonotype was counted many times. The chain carries TRBV20-1 and TRBJ2-7; weak D call: TRBD1 (6 bases). This CDR3 is 15 amino acids long. Germline CDR1 reads DFQATT; CDR2 reads SNEGSKA (reference sequence). With 1 base removed from V and 0 bases from J, the gap between germline ends came to 13 bases. This chain's CDR3 is CSARGGPVGSYEQYF. The CDR3 DNA follows: TGCAGTGCTAGAGGGGGGCCGGTGGGCTCCTACGAGCAGTACTTC.

This clonotype has a count of ten or more. This chain connects TRBV12-3 or TRBV12-4 to TRBJ1-4; 7 positions match TRBD1. With 4 bases clipped from V and 6 bases from J, the junction kept 8 bases outside the gene matches. The CDR3 loop spans 15 amino acids. As DNA, the CDR3 is TGTGCCAGCAGTTCCCCCGCAGGGGGAGATGAAAAACTGTTTTTT. This sequence encodes CASSSPAGGDEKLFF.

This clonotype was seen at least ten times. The rearrangement links TRBV24-1 to TRBJ2-3; tentative D call: TRBD2 (5 bases). The CDR3 is made up of 13 amino acids. V was shortened by 5 bases and J by 5 bases, with 10 bases between the two germline ends. Looked up from germline, CDR1 is KGHDR and CDR2 is SFDVKD. CDR3 residues: CATSVAGGDTQYF. As DNA, the CDR3 is TGTGCCACCAGTGTGGCAGGAGGAGATACGCAGTATTTT.

This clonotype was detected ten times or more. V is TRBV13 and J is TRBJ1-1, with TRBD1 identical over 7 bases. Germline trimming cut 0 bases from V and 5 bases from J; bases unmatched to any gene: 12. CDR3 size: 17 residues. Germline CDR1 is PRHDT and CDR2 is FYEKMQ (reference sequence). The CDR3 DNA follows: TGTGCCAGCAGCTTAGGTTTGGTCAGGGGGGAGGCGACTGAAGCTTTCTTT. Amino acid sequence: CASSLGLVRGEATEAFF.

In this sample, this clonotype turned up a few times. V gene TRBV5-1 combines with J gene TRBJ2-5; 9 bases are shared with TRBD1. The J segment lost 9 bases and the V segment lost 3 bases, leaving 6 bases of the junction unmatched. The CDR3 contains 13 residues. Germline V CDR1 and CDR2: SGHRS, YFSETQ. CDR3 loop: CASSYGQGKPQYF. The DNA of the CDR3 is TGCGCCAGCAGCTATGGACAGGGGAAGCCCCAGTACTTC.

This clonotype was seen many times. The CDR3 DNA follows: TGTGCCAGCAGCAATCACCGCGGACAGGGGGCTTACAATGAAAAACTGTTTTTT. Translating it yields CASSNHRGQGAYNEKLFF. This chain links TRBV11-2 with TRBJ1-4; 11 bases are a match to TRBD1. The CDR3 sequence is 18 residues long. Germline CDR1 and CDR2: SGHAT and FQNNGV. With V trimmed by 5 bases and J by 5 bases, 13 bases remained unmatched.

This sequence joins TRBV20-1 and TRBJ2-7, with no clear D. CDR1 and CDR2 from the germline V gene are DFQATT and SNEGSKA (reference sequence). This CDR3 contains 10 residues. The ends were cut back, 4 bases at V and 6 bases at J, with 7 bases in the middle. DNA of the CDR3: TGCAGTGCTACCCTGGCCGAGCAGTACTTC. Translation: CSATLAEQYF.

This clonotype was found many times. This chain uses TRBV20-1 with TRBJ1-1; 7 bases agree with TRBD1. CDR3 size: 15 residues. V dropped 5 bases and J dropped 0; count of bases not matched to a gene: 9. The germline V gene encodes CDR1 DFQATT and CDR2 SNEGSKA (reference sequence). The CDR3 DNA follows: TGCAGTGCTCCAACGACAGGGAATTTGAACACTGAAGCTTTCTTT. Translating gives CSAPTTGNLNTEAFF.

This clonotype was recorded many times. The chain combines TRBV18 with TRBJ1-4; 10 nucleotides line up with TRBD1. Germline assignment: CDR1 KGHSH and CDR2 LQKENI. Trimming removed 6 bases from V and 2 bases from J; junction bases left unmatched: 6. The CDR3 length is 16 residues. The CDR3 here is CASSPTGGQTNEKLFF. CDR3 sequence (DNA): TGTGCCAGCTCGCCGACAGGGGGCCAGACTAATGAAAAACTGTTTTTT.

This clonotype was counted ten times or more. This chain links TRBV6-1 with TRBJ1-6; D gene uncertain. The CDR3 length is 13 residues. Germline CDR1 MNHNS, CDR2 SASEGT. V was shortened by 6 bases and J by 6 bases, with 9 bases between the two germline ends. The chain's CDR3 is CASRPAPNSPLHF. CDR3 nucleotides: TGTGCCAGCAGGCCTGCGCCTAATTCACCCCTCCACTTT.

This clonotype appeared many times. The V and J genes are TRBV5-1 and TRBJ2-2, with D unresolved. Between the trimmed V and J ends, which lost 4 bases and 4 bases, there was a span of 8 bases. The CDR3 has 13 residues. Germline lookup yields CDR1 SGHRS and CDR2 YFSETQ. The CDR3 DNA is TGCGCCAGCAGCCCTTCGGTCACCGGGGAGCTGTTTTTT. Amino acid sequence: CASSPSVTGELFF. The full variable domain, rest sourced from reference TRBV5-1 and TRBJ2-2, is KAGVTQTPRYLIKTRGQQVTLSCSPISGHRSVSWYQQTPGQGLQFLFEYFSETQRNKGNFPGRFSGRQFSNSRSEMNVSTLELGDSALYLCASSPSVTGELFFGEGSRLTVL.

In the case of this clonotype: A much larger clonotype is one base distant, so this may be a read error. The V and J genes are TRBV6-2 or TRBV6-3 and TRBJ2-3; D is possibly TRBD2 (6 bases). Germline CDR1 is MNHEY and CDR2 is SVGEGT. This CDR3 is 14 amino acids long. The CDR3 coding sequence is TGTCCCAGCACCATTGGGGGGAAGTACAATACGCAGTATTTT. Translation gives CPSTIGGKYNTQYF.

At least ten counts were recorded for this clonotype. V gene TRBV20-1 combines with J gene TRBJ1-6; 8 bases line up with TRBD1. Germline V gene data show CDR1 as DFQATT and CDR2 as SNEGSKA (reference sequence). The CDR3 runs to 14 residues. V was clipped by 7 bases and J by 5 bases; unmatched bases: 7. CDR3 amino acids: CSGYRGVNNSPLHF. The CDR3 coding sequence is TGCAGTGGCTACAGGGGGGTTAATAATTCACCCCTCCACTTT.